Listed below are T cell receptor beta chains from one sample, sequenced in a study of post-analysis software for immune sequencing data. Via MiXCR, TCRdb re-called the PCR reads, giving one row per CDR3 protein. This sample yields around 710,000 distinct CDR3 sequences, of which 46% are seen a single time; over 4.5% belongs to the top ten. The sequenced sample consisted of blood. These receptor sequences come from a girl under 18 with multiple sclerosis. Each CDR3 is given with its conserved first and last residue. The D gene is left open where the match is weak. Only some rows state a clone size, as once, few, many or a class for expanded clones.

j_call,cdr3_length,clone_size,d_call,v_call,cdr3_aa,cdr3_nt
TRBJ2-1,13,few,TRBD2,TRBV20-1,CSAGRGLGGEQFF,TGCAGTGCTGGGAGGGGACTCGGCGGTGAGCAGTTCTTC
TRBJ2-3,16,NA,NA,TRBV6-5,CASSYGRGVDGDTQYF,TGTGCCAGCAGTTACGGCAGGGGGGTCGACGGAGATACGCAGTATTTT
TRBJ2-5,15,NA,NA,TRBV5-1,CASSLGQGRQETQYF,TGCGCCAGCAGCTTGGGTCAGGGGAGGCAAGAGACCCAGTACTTC
TRBJ1-5,14,NA,NA,TRBV13,CASSLRASNQPQHF,TGTGCCAGCAGCTTAAGGGCGAGCAATCAGCCCCAGCATTTT
TRBJ1-2,17,few,TRBD1,TRBV6-2/TRBV6-3,CASSYIIAGTANYGYTF,TGTGCCAGCAGTTACATAATAGCCGGGACAGCTAACTATGGCTACACCTTC
TRBJ2-3,14,NA,TRBD2,TRBV12-3/TRBV12-4,CASLPGLATDTQYF,TGTGCCAGCCTCCCGGGACTAGCCACAGATACGCAGTATTTT
TRBJ2-1,15,NA,NA,TRBV7-2,CASNSQGPLDHEQFF,TGTGCCAGCAACTCACAAGGGCCGCTGGATCATGAGCAGTTCTTC
TRBJ2-7,14,NA,TRBD2,TRBV20-1,CSARSRGRAYEQYF,TGCAGTGCTAGAAGCCGCGGGAGGGCCTACGAGCAGTACTTC
TRBJ2-5,12,few,NA,TRBV6-1,CASKSFQETQYF,TGTGCCAGCAAATCATTCCAAGAGACCCAGTACTTC
TRBJ2-5,14,few,NA,TRBV5-1,CASSLAEGAETQYF,TGCGCCAGCAGCTTGGCCGAAGGGGCTGAGACCCAGTACTTC
TRBJ2-7,14,NA,TRBD2,TRBV5-6,CASSFGAGTYEQYF,TGTGCCAGCAGCTTCGGAGCGGGAACCTACGAGCAGTACTTC
TRBJ2-3,16,few,NA,TRBV5-1,CASSLAGGTGLDTQYF,TGCGCCAGCAGCTTGGCCGGGGGCACGGGACTGGATACGCAGTATTTT
TRBJ2-5,15,NA,NA,TRBV7-2,CASSPQVAAQETQYF,TGTGCCAGCAGCCCTCAAGTAGCAGCGCAAGAGACCCAGTACTTC
TRBJ1-2,12,NA,NA,TRBV29-1,CSARGATYGYTF,TGCAGCGCCCGGGGGGCTACCTATGGCTACACCTTC
TRBJ2-7,15,NA,NA,TRBV5-1,CASSLSPTETYEQYF,TGCGCCAGCAGCTTATCCCCGACAGAAACCTACGAGCAGTACTTC
TRBJ2-7,13,NA,NA,TRBV19,CASSQGFSYEQYF,TGTGCCAGTAGTCAAGGGTTCTCCTACGAGCAGTACTTC
TRBJ1-1,14,NA,NA,TRBV7-9,CASSRGGLGTEAFF,TGTGCCAGCAGCCGGGGGGGTTTAGGAACTGAAGCTTTCTTT
TRBJ1-2,14,NA,TRBD1,TRBV5-1,CASSWAGTGNGYTF,TGCGCCAGCAGCTGGGCCGGGACAGGGAACGGCTACACCTTC
TRBJ2-4,11,NA,NA,TRBV12-3/TRBV12-4,CASSLLAAQYF,TGTGCCAGCAGTTTATTGGCAGCACAGTACTTC
TRBJ2-3,15,NA,TRBD2,TRBV12-3/TRBV12-4,CASSGDSGSTDTQYF,TGTGCCAGCAGCGGAGATAGCGGGAGTACAGATACGCAGTATTTT
TRBJ2-1,16,few,TRBD2,TRBV10-3,CAISDPGTRGVWEQFF,TGTGCCATCAGTGACCCCGGGACTAGGGGCGTTTGGGAGCAGTTCTTC
TRBJ2-5,15,NA,TRBD2,TRBV28,CASSLGASGQETQYF,TGTGCCAGCAGTTTAGGTGCTAGCGGCCAAGAGACCCAGTACTTC
TRBJ1-5,13,NA,NA,TRBV7-2,CASSLERDQPQHF,TGTGCCAGCAGCTTAGAGAGGGATCAGCCCCAGCATTTT
TRBJ2-5,15,few,TRBD2,TRBV29-1,CSVVGDWGRVETQYF,TGCAGCGTTGTGGGAGACTGGGGGAGGGTGGAGACCCAGTACTTC
TRBJ1-5,15,few,NA,TRBV24-1,CATSEADYPNQPQHF,TGTGCCACCAGTGAAGCGGACTACCCCAATCAGCCCCAGCATTTT
TRBJ2-1,15,NA,TRBD2,TRBV3-1,CASSQGGGLGNEQFF,TGTGCCAGCAGCCAAGGGGGCGGACTAGGGAATGAGCAGTTCTTC
TRBJ2-6,15,NA,NA,TRBV29-1,CSVEKRQAGANVLTF,TGCAGCGTTGAAAAAAGGCAGGCTGGGGCCAACGTCCTGACTTTC
TRBJ2-7,18,NA,TRBD1,TRBV20-1,CSARDPTGHGSHNYEQYF,TGCAGTGCTAGAGACCCGACAGGGCACGGTTCCCACAATTACGAGCAGTACTTC
TRBJ2-7,16,NA,TRBD2,TRBV20-1,CSASDLRSGGTYEQYF,TGCAGTGCTAGCGACCTTCGGTCGGGGGGGACCTACGAGCAGTACTTC
TRBJ2-1,17,NA,NA,TRBV25-1,CASSEYFTRGTHNGQFF,TGTGCCAGCAGTGAATATTTCACAAGGGGGACCCACAATGGGCAGTTCTTC
TRBJ2-1,15,few,NA,TRBV27,CASSPVGGGGNEQFF,TGTGCCAGCAGCCCCGTTGGGGGAGGGGGCAATGAGCAGTTCTTC
TRBJ2-5,14,NA,NA,TRBV21-1,CASSAQGAPETQYF,TGTGCCAGCAGCGCACAGGGGGCCCCAGAGACCCAGTACTTC
TRBJ1-1,13,NA,NA,TRBV5-1,CASLKGMNTEAFF,TGCGCCAGCCTTAAAGGAATGAACACTGAAGCTTTCTTT
TRBJ2-5,16,NA,NA,TRBV6-4,CASSDRPGVANNEQYF,TGTGCCAGCAGTGATAGGCCAGGGGTAGCGAACAATGAGCAGTACTTC
TRBJ2-6,15,NA,NA,TRBV2,CASSVMTAGANVLTF,TGTGCCAGCAGTGTAATGACAGCTGGGGCCAACGTCCTGACTTTC
TRBJ2-3,14,NA,TRBD2,TRBV20-1,CSAVGLAERDTQYF,TGCAGTGCTGTGGGACTAGCGGAGCGAGATACGCAGTATTTT
TRBJ2-1,15,few,NA,TRBV5-1,CASRVGWEPDNEQFF,TGCGCCAGCCGGGTCGGGTGGGAACCGGACAATGAGCAGTTCTTC
TRBJ1-5,14,NA,NA,TRBV6-2/TRBV6-3,CASSRDKTYQPQHF,TGTGCCAGCAGCCGGGACAAAACCTATCAGCCCCAGCATTTT
TRBJ2-1,17,NA,TRBD2,TRBV15,CATSRVGSGRVYNEQFF,TGTGCCACCAGCAGAGTAGGAAGCGGGAGGGTATACAATGAGCAGTTCTTC
TRBJ2-1,19,NA,TRBD2,TRBV6-5,CASSYSEWGLAGGPNEQSF,TGTGCCAGCAGTTACTCAGAATGGGGACTAGCGGGAGGGCCAAATGAGCAGTCCTTC
TRBJ2-1,16,few,NA,TRBV24-1,CATSETRGGAYNEQFF,TGTGCCACCAGTGAAACTAGGGGGGGCGCCTACAATGAGCAGTTCTTC
TRBJ2-5,14,NA,NA,TRBV6-6,CASRYSTSGETQYF,TGTGCCAGCAGGTACTCGACTAGTGGAGAGACCCAGTACTTC
TRBJ1-6,14,few,NA,TRBV12-3/TRBV12-4,CAPTRRDGNSPLHF,TGTGCCCCCACCCGGCGGGACGGTAATTCACCCCTCCACTTT
TRBJ2-3,16,few,TRBD2,TRBV7-3,CASSSLGTSDTDTQYF,TGTGCCAGCAGCTCTTTAGGGACTAGCGACACAGATACGCAGTATTTT
TRBJ2-1,16,NA,TRBD1,TRBV6-1,CASSEAWDSRYNEQFF,TGTGCCAGCAGTGAAGCGTGGGACAGCCGATACAATGAGCAGTTCTTC